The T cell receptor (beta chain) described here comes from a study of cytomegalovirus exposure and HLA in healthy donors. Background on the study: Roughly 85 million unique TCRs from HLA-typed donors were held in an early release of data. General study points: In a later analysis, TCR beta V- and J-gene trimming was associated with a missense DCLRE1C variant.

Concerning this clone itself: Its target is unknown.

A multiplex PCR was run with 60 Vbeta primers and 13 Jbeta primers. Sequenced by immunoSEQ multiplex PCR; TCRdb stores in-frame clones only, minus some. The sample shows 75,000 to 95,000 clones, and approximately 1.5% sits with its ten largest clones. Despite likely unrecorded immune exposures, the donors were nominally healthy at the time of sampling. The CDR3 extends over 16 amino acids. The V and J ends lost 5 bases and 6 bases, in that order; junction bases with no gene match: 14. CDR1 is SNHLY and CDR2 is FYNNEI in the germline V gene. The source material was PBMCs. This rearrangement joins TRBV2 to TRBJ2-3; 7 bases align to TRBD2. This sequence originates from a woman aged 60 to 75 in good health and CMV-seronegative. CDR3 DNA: TGTGCCAGCAGTCCCCCCAGTGGGAGGGCCACCGATACGCAGTATTTT. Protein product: CASSPPSGRATDTQYF.